This passage covers 20 T cell receptor beta chains from one sample sequenced in a study of naive and memory T cell subsets. Two oligonucleotides, mixed equimolar, formed the beta constant-region primer covering TRBC1 and TRBC2. Nested alpha and beta constant-region primers with the SP2 primer drove four PCR rounds on ligated cDNA. TCRdb processed the UMI-ligation and nested PCR reads anew with MiXCR; each CDR3 protein has one entry. The sample includes tens of thousands of distinct CDR3 sequences, 8% to 9.5% of them seen just once. Sequencing was performed on naive CD8+ T cells from blood. The receptors originated from a human donor in good health.

The chain carries TRBV5-1 and TRBJ2-7; D gene unclear. CDR1 is SGHRS and CDR2 is YFSETQ in the germline V gene. V was cut by 6 bases and J by 5 bases, with 9 bases left in between. The CDR3 is 11 amino acids. The CDR3 coding sequence is TGCGCCAGCACCTTTTCAAACGAGCAGTACTTC. It yields the protein CASTFSNEQYF.

This clonotype was seen ten or more times. The chain combines TRBV25-1 with TRBJ2-3, with 7 positions matching TRBD1. The CDR3 length is 14 residues. The trim removed 4 bases at V and 3 bases at J, leaving 4 bases unmatched. The germline V gene encodes CDR1 MGHDK and CDR2 SYGVNS. This CDR3 reads CASSVTGVTDTQYF. The DNA for the CDR3 is TGTGCCAGCAGTGTTACAGGGGTGACAGATACGCAGTATTTT.

The chain uses TRBV19 and TRBJ2-1, with 11 bases identical to TRBD2. Trimming removed 6 bases from V and 0 bases from J; junction bases left unmatched: 1. The germline gives CDR1 LNHDA, CDR2 SQIVND (reference sequence). This CDR3 contains 15 residues. The chain's CDR3 is CASRTSGNSYNEQFF. CDR3 sequence (DNA): TGTGCCAGTAGGACTAGCGGGAACTCCTACAATGAGCAGTTCTTC. Together with reference TRBV19 and TRBJ2-1, the CDR3 gives the full variable domain: DGGITQSPKYLFRKEGQNVTLSCEQNLNHDAMYWYRQDPGQGLRLIYYSQIVNDFQKGDIAEGYSVSREKKESFPLTVTSAQKNPTAFYLCASRTSGNSYNEQFFGPGTRLTVL.

CDR3 sequence: CATSDLIRQGVHNEQFF. CDR3 nucleotides: TGTGCCACCAGTGATTTGATCCGACAGGGGGTCCACAATGAGCAGTTCTTC. The gene calls are TRBV24-1 and TRBJ2-1; 9 nucleotides align to TRBD1. The CDR3 spans 17 residues. With V trimmed by 0 bases and J by 5 bases, 7 bases remained unmatched. CDR1 KGHDR and CDR2 SFDVKD come from the germline V gene.

Many counts were recorded for this clonotype. The V and J genes are TRBV20-1 and TRBJ2-1, with TRBD2 as a possible D gene (6 bases). The CDR3 extends over 18 amino acids. V shed 4 bases and J shed 0 bases, with 22 bases lying between them. Germline CDR1 reads DFQATT; CDR2 reads SNEGSKA (reference sequence). CDR3 DNA sequence: TGCAGTGCTACAAGGGGAGGTAACCGGAGGAGCTCCTACAATGAGCAGTTCTTC. It encodes CSATRGGNRRSSYNEQFF.

This clonotype came up a few times. V is TRBV6-2 or TRBV6-3 and J is TRBJ2-1; 8 bases match TRBD2. The CDR3 sequence is 15 residues long. Germline V gene lookup returns CDR1 MNHEY and CDR2 SVGEGT. The trim removed 5 bases at V and 2 bases at J, leaving 5 bases unmatched. The CDR3 sequence is CASSGLAGPYNEQFF. CDR3 sequence (DNA): TGTGCCAGCAGTGGTCTAGCGGGTCCCTACAATGAGCAGTTCTTC.

A few counts support this clonotype. This rearrangement joins TRBV4-3 to TRBJ1-1, with D perhaps TRBD1 (6 bases). Trimming removed 4 bases at V and 0 bases at J, with 12 bases between. This CDR3 has 15 amino acids. Germline V gene lookup returns CDR1 LGHNA and CDR2 YSLEER. The CDR3 nucleotides read TGCGCCAGCAGCCCGGGACATACCATGAACACTGAAGCTTTCTTT. Translation gives CASSPGHTMNTEAFF.

This clonotype was recorded many times. The chain carries TRBV7-8 and TRBJ2-4; D may be TRBD2 (6 bases). The CDR3 runs to 13 residues. The V end lost 5 bases, the J end lost 7 bases, and 12 bases lay between the germline ends. The germline V gene encodes CDR1 SGHVS and CDR2 FQNEAQ. The CDR3 DNA reads TGTGCCAGCAGCCCACCGGGAGCCAACATTCAGTACTTC. Encoded protein: CASSPPGANIQYF.

The chain carries TRBV25-1 and TRBJ2-4, with no clear D. The CDR3 sequence is 14 residues long. V lost 3 bases and J lost 8, with 14 bases in between. CDR1 and CDR2 from the germline V gene are MGHDK and SYGVNS. CDR3 DNA sequence: TGTGCCAGCAGTGATCCCGTTACTGGGGACATTCAGTACTTC. Translation gives CASSDPVTGDIQYF. Full variable domain (rest looked up from reference TRBV25-1 and TRBJ2-4): EADIYQTPRYLVIGTGKKITLECSQTMGHDKMYWYQQDPGMELHLIHYSYGVNSTEKGDLSSESTVSRIRTEHFPLTLESARPSHTSQYLCASSDPVTGDIQYFGAGTRLSVL.

This clonotype showed up many times. The chain links TRBV28 to TRBJ1-4; the D is unclear. With 3 bases removed from V and 0 bases from J, the gap between germline ends came to 11 bases. Germline CDR1 reads MDHEN; CDR2 reads SYDVKM. CDR3 length equals 16 residues. Here the CDR3 reads CASSFLVRATNEKLFF. CDR3 bases: TGTGCCAGCAGTTTTCTAGTGAGAGCAACTAATGAAAAACTGTTTTTT.

The chain couples TRBV12-3 or TRBV12-4 to TRBJ1-2; tentatively, D is TRBD1 (5 bases). V was clipped by 0 bases and J by 7 bases, with 27 bases between them. The CDR3 totals 19 residues. DNA for the CDR3: TGTGCCAGCAGTTTAGCGCTAATGAGTATAGGGGCCGCGGATGGTGGCTACACCTTC. Translation gives CASSLALMSIGAADGGYTF.

This clonotype was observed at least ten times. V and J are TRBV4-1 and TRBJ1-1, with 7 nucleotides matching TRBD1. Germline V gene sequence: CDR1 MGHRA, CDR2 YSYEKL. The ends lost 2 bases at V and 12 bases at J; junction bases unmatched: 9. This CDR3 is built from 13 residues. The CDR3 here is CASSQTGAVDTFF. The CDR3 bases are TGCGCCAGCAGCCAAACAGGGGCGGTGGATACTTTCTTT.

This clonotype has ten or more counts. The V and J genes are TRBV7-9 and TRBJ2-7; D might be TRBD1 (5 bases). Germline V gene lookup returns CDR1 SEHNR and CDR2 FQNEAQ (reference sequence). The CDR3 has 14 amino acids. V lost 5 bases to trimming and J lost 7 bases, with 18 bases between them. The CDR3 bases are TGTGCCAGCAGCACAGGAAAATCACCGGGTGAGCAGTACTTC. Translation gives CASSTGKSPGEQYF. Drawing the rest from reference TRBV7-9 and TRBJ2-7, the complete variable domain is DTGVSQNPRHKITKRGQNVTFRCDPISEHNRLYWYRQTLGQGPEFLTYFQNEAQLEKSRLLSDRFSAERPKGSFSTLEIQRTEQGDSAMYLCASSTGKSPGEQYFGPGTRLTVT.

This clonotype appeared a few times. The chain employs TRBV7-9 and TRBJ2-2; TRBD1 matches 7 bases. The CDR3 consists of 16 residues. The V gene's germline CDR1 is SEHNR and CDR2 FQNEAQ (reference sequence). The V gene end was trimmed by 2 bases and the J gene end by 5 bases; junction bases not matched to a gene: 8. DNA of the CDR3: TGTGCCAGCAGCTTAACTTTGACGACAGGGACCGGGGAGCTGTTTTTT. Encoded protein: CASSLTLTTGTGELFF.

This clonotype was observed many times. The chain joins TRBV6-6 to TRBJ2-7; D is unclear. Germline V gives CDR1 MNHNY, CDR2 SVGAGI (reference sequence). This CDR3 has 14 residues. Trimming shortened V by 2 bases and J by 5 bases, and 13 bases separated the two germline ends. The CDR3: CASSYGSGINEQYF. CDR3 DNA: TGTGCCAGCAGTTACGGGTCGGGTATCAACGAGCAGTACTTC.

Only a few counts were recorded for this clonotype. J is TRBJ2-7 and V is TRBV30; D is ambiguous. The CDR3 has 15 amino acids. Trimming left V 1 base short and J 0 bases short, with 13 bases between. The germline V gene has CDR1 GTSNPN and CDR2 SVGIG (reference sequence). CDR3 coding DNA: TGTGCCTGGAGTGCCGACCCCTCCCTCTCCTACGAGCAGTACTTC. Translated: CAWSADPSLSYEQYF.

Ten or more counts support this clonotype. The chain recombines TRBV2 with TRBJ1-4, with D tentatively TRBD1 (6 bases). Germline lookup yields CDR1 SNHLY and CDR2 FYNNEI. The V and J ends lost 7 bases and 5 bases respectively, with 17 bases between them. The CDR3 has 15 residues. CDR3 in DNA: TGTGCCAGCATCAGCGGAGGACAGCCGAATGAAAAACTGTTTTTT. Residues: CASISGGQPNEKLFF.

A few counts support this clonotype. The V call is TRBV29-1, the J call TRBJ2-7; TRBD2 agrees at 7 bases. In germline, CDR1 is SQVTM, CDR2 ANQGSEA. CDR3 size: 15 residues. V gave up 1 base and J gave up 1 base; unmatched junction bases: 7. The CDR3 loop reads CSVEASGMGSYEQYF. CDR3 sequence (DNA): TGCAGCGTTGAAGCGAGCGGGATGGGGTCCTACGAGCAGTACTTC.

This clonotype occurred a few times. The rearrangement uses TRBV5-6 and TRBJ2-7; D ambiguous. Trimming shortened V by 3 bases and J by 0 bases, and 10 bases separated the two germline ends. CDR3 length: 14 residues. CDR1 and CDR2 (germline): SGHDT, YYEEEE. The DNA for the CDR3 is TGTGCCAGCAGCTCATCGGGCCTCTCCTACGAGCAGTACTTC. The encoded protein is CASSSSGLSYEQYF.

This clonotype showed up many times. This rearrangement joins TRBV19 to TRBJ2-1, with 9 nucleotides matching TRBD2. V trimming: 5 bases; J trimming: 7 bases; junction bases outside the gene matches: 9. Germline CDR1 reads LNHDA; CDR2 reads SQIVND (reference sequence). There are 15 residues in the CDR3. The CDR3 sequence: CASSPGLAQGNEQFF. The CDR3 nucleotides are TGTGCCAGTAGTCCTGGACTAGCGCAGGGGAATGAGCAGTTCTTC. Variable domain in full (rest from reference TRBV19 and TRBJ2-1): DGGITQSPKYLFRKEGQNVTLSCEQNLNHDAMYWYRQDPGQGLRLIYYSQIVNDFQKGDIAEGYSVSREKKESFPLTVTSAQKNPTAFYLCASSPGLAQGNEQFFGPGTRLTVL.